This entry lists 16 T cell receptor beta chains sequenced from one sample in a study of blood T cell repertoires in COVID-19. The table came from immunoSEQ multiplex PCR; TCRdb's copy has only in-frame clones and leaves some out. The sample shows 200,000 to 300,000 clones, roughly 86% of them seen only once. The specimen sequenced was PBMCs or T cells enriched from blood (not recorded which). These receptors all stem from a woman aged 18-35 years who had recovered from COVID-19.

V usage is TRBV7-9 and J usage is TRBJ2-7; 7 bases are a match to TRBD1. This CDR3 region has 14 residues. The V gene's germline CDR1 is SEHNR and CDR2 FQNEAQ (reference sequence). Losses at the gene ends were 5 bases for V and 2 bases for J; bases not matched to a gene: 6. DNA of the CDR3: TGTGCCAGCAGCCTGACAGGGAGCACCTACGAGCAGTACTTC. Its translation: CASSLTGSTYEQYF.

The chain uses TRBV2 and TRBJ2-4; 8 bases match TRBD1. V was pared by 8 bases and J by 7 bases, with 7 bases of the junction left unmatched. Looked up from germline, CDR1 is SNHLY and CDR2 is FYNNEI. The CDR3 runs 13 residues. The DNA for the CDR3 is TGTGCCAGCCTGCAGGGGGCGCGGAACATTCAGTACTTC. Translated: CASLQGARNIQYF.

The chain recombines TRBV5-1 with TRBJ2-1; TRBD1 matches 9 bases. CDR3 length: 15 amino acids. Unmatched junction bases numbered 4, after V lost 4 bases and J lost 2 bases. Looked up from germline, CDR1 is SGHRS and CDR2 is YFSETQ. DNA of the CDR3: TGCGCCAGCAGCACCGACAGGGGGACCTACAATGAGCAGTTCTTC. Translating gives CASSTDRGTYNEQFF.

The rearrangement uses TRBV6-5 and TRBJ2-5, with TRBD2 as a possible D gene (6 bases). Trimming took 5 bases from V and 5 from J, leaving 18 bases between them. Germline lookup yields CDR1 MNHEY and CDR2 SVGAGI. This CDR3 is 15 amino acids long. CDR3 bases: TGTGCCAGCAGTCTCGTGCGGGGTCATTGGGAGACCCAGTACTTC. Its protein is CASSLVRGHWETQYF.

CDR3 in amino acids: CASSRDAGTNEKLFF. CDR3 DNA sequence: TGCGCCAGCAGCCGCGATGCGGGGACTAATGAAAAACTGTTTTTT. J is TRBJ1-4 and V is TRBV5-1; D call uncertain. V shed 4 bases and J shed 2 bases, with 12 bases lying between them. The CDR3 sequence is 15 residues long. Germline CDR1 reads SGHRS; CDR2 reads YFSETQ.

The chain employs TRBV5-5 and TRBJ1-1; D gene ambiguous. The V gene lost 0 bases and the J gene lost 2 bases, with 11 bases spanning the gap. CDR1 and CDR2 (germline): SGHKS, YYEKEE (reference sequence). CDR3 length: 15 amino acids. CDR3 residues: CASSLVGSFNTEAFF. DNA of the CDR3: TGTGCCAGCAGCTTGGTGGGGAGTTTTAACACTGAAGCTTTCTTT.

The rearrangement links TRBV2 to TRBJ1-5; no firm D call. The V gene's germline CDR1 is SNHLY and CDR2 FYNNEI. This CDR3 is built from 15 residues. Trimming removed 0 bases from V and 9 bases from J, with 15 bases in between. The CDR3 spells CASSEARAVPGPQHF. DNA for the CDR3: TGTGCCAGCAGTGAAGCGCGGGCGGTTCCCGGGCCCCAGCATTTT.

The genes are TRBV27 and TRBJ1-2, with 8 bases aligning to TRBD1. CDR3 length: 14 amino acids. Germline V gene sequence: CDR1 MNHEY, CDR2 SMNVEV (reference sequence). Trimming at V came to 6 bases and at J to 7 bases, leaving 10 bases not matched to a gene. The CDR3 loop reads CASSTSGTGSGYTF. The DNA for the CDR3 is TGTGCCAGCAGCACCTCCGGGACAGGCTCTGGCTACACCTTC.

The chain couples TRBV7-2 to TRBJ2-1; no definite D call. Trimming took 5 bases from V and 1 from J, leaving 12 bases between them. Germline V lookup: CDR1 SGHTA, CDR2 FQGNSA. CDR3 length equals 15 residues. CDR3 sequence (DNA): TGTGCCAGCAGCCCAGCTAGTTTGTCCTACAATGAGCAGTTCTTC. Protein: CASSPASLSYNEQFF. The variable domain in full, with the rest retrieved from reference TRBV7-2 and TRBJ2-1, is GAGVSQSPSNKVTEKGKDVELRCDPISGHTALYWYRQSLGQGLEFLIYFQGNSAPDKSGLPSDRFSAERTGGSVSTLTIQRTQQEDSAVYLCASSPASLSYNEQFFGPGTRLTVL.

This clone has a handful of counts. This chain uses TRBV5-8 with TRBJ1-4, with D unclear. V was cut by 3 bases and J by 4 bases, with 10 bases left in between. Germline values: CDR1 SGHTS, CDR2 YDEGEE. The CDR3 has 14 residues. The CDR3 DNA is TGTGCCAGCAGCTATCAGTATGTTAATGAAAAACTGTTTTTT. Translation gives CASSYQYVNEKLFF. Using reference TRBV5-8 and TRBJ1-4 for the parts outside the CDR3, the full variable domain is EAGVTQSPTHLIKTRGQQATLRCSPISGHTSVYWYQQALGLGLQFLLWYDEGEERNRGNFPPRFSGRQFPNYSSELNVNALELEDSALYLCASSYQYVNEKLFFGSGTQLSVL.

The chain couples TRBV7-8 to TRBJ1-2; D might be TRBD1 (6 bases). The germline CDR1 and CDR2 sequences are SGHVS and FQNEAQ. This CDR3 has 15 amino acids. Trimming took 2 bases from V and 4 from J, leaving 14 bases between them. For the CDR3, the DNA is TGTGCCAGCAGCTTACACAGGGACGAGGGCTATGGCTACACCTTC. Its protein is CASSLHRDEGYGYTF.

The CDR3 here is CASSLGTAYNEQFF. The CDR3 bases are TGTGCCAGCAGCCTCGGGACAGCCTACAATGAGCAGTTCTTC. The gene calls are TRBV11-3 and TRBJ2-1, with 7 bases lining up with TRBD1. CDR1 is SGHNT and CDR2 is YENEEA in the germline V gene. Trimming cost V 5 bases and J 2 bases; bases outside gene matches: 3. The CDR3 sequence is 14 residues long.

The chain joins TRBV9 to TRBJ1-1; 9 nucleotides agree with TRBD1. This CDR3 comprises 13 residues. Trimming took 3 bases from V and 4 from J; bases not matched to a gene: 1. CDR1 is SGDLS and CDR2 is YYNGEE in the germline V gene. The CDR3: CASSATGGTEAFF. CDR3 nucleotides: TGTGCCAGCAGCGCGACAGGGGGCACTGAAGCTTTCTTT.

This sequence joins TRBV29-1 and TRBJ1-2; 10 bases match TRBD1. The CDR3 runs 13 residues. In germline, CDR1 is SQVTM, CDR2 ANQGSEA. The V segment lost 7 bases and the J segment 3 bases; nucleotides outside the gene matches: 5. In DNA, the CDR3 is TGCAGCGCCTCGACAGGGGGCGACTATGGCTACACCTTC. It specifies CSASTGGDYGYTF.

There are a few counts of this clone. The CDR3 DNA reads as TGCGCCAGCAGCTTGGCGGGGAACTACGAGCAGTACTTC. Amino acid sequence: CASSLAGNYEQYF. The chain has TRBV5-1 and TRBJ2-7; possibly TRBD2 for D (5 bases). CDR1 is SGHRS, CDR2 YFSETQ, per germline. The CDR3 is made up of 13 amino acids. Trimming left V 0 bases short and J 3 bases short, with 7 bases between. The full variable domain, its missing parts supplied by reference TRBV5-1 and TRBJ2-7, is KAGVTQTPRYLIKTRGQQVTLSCSPISGHRSVSWYQQTPGQGLQFLFEYFSETQRNKGNFPGRFSGRQFSNSRSEMNVSTLELGDSALYLCASSLAGNYEQYFGPGTRLTVT.

V is TRBV7-3 and J is TRBJ2-1; TRBD2 matches at 8 bases. Germline lookup yields CDR1 SGHTA and CDR2 FQGTGA. The CDR3 is made up of 15 amino acids. J was trimmed by 7 bases and V by 5 bases; bases with no gene match: 10. The chain's CDR3 is CASSPAGRAGNEQFF. CDR3 nucleotides: TGTGCCAGCAGCCCCGCCGGGAGGGCGGGAAATGAGCAGTTCTTC.